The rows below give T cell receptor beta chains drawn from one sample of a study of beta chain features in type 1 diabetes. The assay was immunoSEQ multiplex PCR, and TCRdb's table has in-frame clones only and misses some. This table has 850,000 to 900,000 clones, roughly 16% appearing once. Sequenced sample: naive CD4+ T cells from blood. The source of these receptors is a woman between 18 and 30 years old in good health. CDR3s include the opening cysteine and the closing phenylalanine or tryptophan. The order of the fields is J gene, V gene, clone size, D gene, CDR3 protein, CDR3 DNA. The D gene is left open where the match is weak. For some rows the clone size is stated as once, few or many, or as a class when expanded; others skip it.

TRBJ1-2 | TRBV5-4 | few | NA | CASSLDRNYGYTF | TGTGCCAGCAGCTTGGACCGCAACTATGGCTACACCTTC
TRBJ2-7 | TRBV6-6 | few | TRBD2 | CASSTTSVESYEQYF | TGTGCCAGCAGTACCACTAGCGTAGAGTCCTACGAGCAGTACTTC
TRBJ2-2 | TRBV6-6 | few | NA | CASSQTREKTGELFF | TGTGCCAGCAGTCAAACAAGAGAGAAGACCGGGGAGCTGTTTTTT
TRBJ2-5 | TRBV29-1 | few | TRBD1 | CSVATGGAGTQYF | TGCAGCGTTGCGACAGGGGGCGCGGGGACCCAGTACTTC
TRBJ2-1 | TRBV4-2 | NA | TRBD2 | CASSHFLAGGTYNEQFF | TGTGCCAGCAGCCACTTCCTAGCGGGAGGGACCTACAATGAGCAGTTCTTC
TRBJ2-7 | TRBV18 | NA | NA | CASSPAGKSYEQYF | TGTGCCAGCTCACCAGCGGGGAAGTCATACGAGCAGTACTTC
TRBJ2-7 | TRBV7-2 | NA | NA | CASSLVGGQRTTYEQYF | TGTGCCAGCAGCTTAGTAGGAGGACAGAGGACTACCTACGAGCAGTACTTC
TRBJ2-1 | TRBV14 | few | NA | CASSQREAVDEQFF | TGTGCCAGCAGCCAGCGAGAGGCCGTGGATGAGCAGTTCTTC
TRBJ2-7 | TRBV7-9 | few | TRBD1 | CASSLPGGQGSSYEQYF | TGTGCCAGCAGCCTCCCCGGGGGACAGGGGAGCTCCTACGAGCAGTACTTC
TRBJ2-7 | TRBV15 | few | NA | CATSTKNYEQYF | TGTGCCACCAGCACCAAAAACTACGAGCAGTACTTC
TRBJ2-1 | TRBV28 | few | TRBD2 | CASSSGLAGGYNEQFF | TGTGCCAGCAGCTCGGGACTAGCGGGAGGGTACAATGAGCAGTTCTTC
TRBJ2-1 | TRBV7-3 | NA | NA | CASSLSRDPGNEQFF | TGTGCCAGCAGCTTATCCCGGGATCCGGGGAATGAGCAGTTCTTC
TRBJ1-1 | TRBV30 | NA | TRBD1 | CAWSQLGTGDKNTEAFF | TGTGCCTGGAGCCAGTTAGGGACAGGAGACAAGAACACTGAAGCTTTCTTT
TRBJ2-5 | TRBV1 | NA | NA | CTSSPLVWCQETQYF | TGCACCAGCAGCCCCCTCGTTTGGTGCCAAGAGACCCAGTACTTC
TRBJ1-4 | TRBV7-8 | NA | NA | CASSRASPLEKLFF | TGTGCCAGCAGCCGGGCCTCTCCGCTAGAAAAACTGTTTTTT
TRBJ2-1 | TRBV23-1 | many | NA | CASSQDDRNSYNEQFF | TGCGCCAGCAGTCAAGATGACAGGAACTCCTACAATGAGCAGTTCTTC
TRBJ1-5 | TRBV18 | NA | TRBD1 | CASSPDRVQPQHF | TGTGCCAGCTCACCGGACAGGGTTCAGCCCCAGCATTTT
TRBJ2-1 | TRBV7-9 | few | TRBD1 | CASSSGNRQGFDEQFF | TGTGCCAGCAGCTCGGGAAACAGACAGGGGTTCGATGAGCAGTTCTTC
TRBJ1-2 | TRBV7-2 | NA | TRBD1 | CASSSGPQGGGYGYTF | TGTGCCAGCAGCTCGGGTCCCCAGGGGGGGGGCTATGGCTACACCTTC
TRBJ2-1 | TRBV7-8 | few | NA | CASSLGRLGPSYNEQFF | TGTGCCAGCAGCTTAGGTCGTCTGGGGCCATCCTACAATGAGCAGTTCTTC
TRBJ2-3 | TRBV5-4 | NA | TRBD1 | CASSPQGARTDTQYF | TGTGCCAGCAGCCCACAGGGGGCTAGAACAGATACGCAGTATTTT
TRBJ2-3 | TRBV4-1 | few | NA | CASSHPPRASTDTQYF | TGCGCCAGCAGCCACCCCCCGAGGGCTAGCACAGATACGCAGTATTTT
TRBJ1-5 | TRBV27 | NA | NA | CASSSSHRRTGPNQPQHF | TGTGCCAGCAGTAGCTCTCATCGAAGGACGGGCCCCAATCAGCCCCAGCATTTT
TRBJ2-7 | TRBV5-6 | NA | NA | CASSSGQSYEQYF | TGTGCCAGCAGCAGCGGACAGTCGTACGAGCAGTACTTC
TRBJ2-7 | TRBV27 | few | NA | CASSRRDPAFYEQYF | TGTGCCAGCAGTCGCAGGGACCCTGCGTTTTACGAGCAGTACTTC
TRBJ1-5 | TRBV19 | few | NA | CASSIWGLQSGGQPQHF | TGTGCCAGTAGTATATGGGGCTTGCAGTCGGGTGGGCAGCCCCAGCATTTT
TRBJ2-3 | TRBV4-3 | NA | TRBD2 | CASSQRTSAPTDTQYF | TGCGCCAGCAGCCAGAGGACTAGCGCCCCTACAGATACGCAGTATTTT
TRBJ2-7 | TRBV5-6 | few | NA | CASSLHSRMGEQYF | TGTGCCAGCAGCTTACACAGCCGGATGGGTGAGCAGTACTTC
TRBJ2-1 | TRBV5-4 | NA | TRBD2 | CASSVGLAAQQFF | TGTGCCAGCAGCGTGGGACTAGCGGCACAGCAGTTCTTC
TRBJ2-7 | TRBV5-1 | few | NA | CASSYDSTGLGEQYF | TGCGCCAGCAGCTACGACTCTACAGGGTTGGGGGAGCAGTACTTC
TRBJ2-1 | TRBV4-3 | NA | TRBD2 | CASSQGRLVLAGLDNEQFF | TGCGCCAGCAGCCAAGGGAGACTCGTCCTAGCGGGACTTGACAATGAGCAGTTCTTC
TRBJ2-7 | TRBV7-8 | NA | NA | CASSLTIYEQYF | TGTGCCAGCAGCCTTACCATATACGAGCAGTACTTC
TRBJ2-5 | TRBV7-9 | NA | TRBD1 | CASSRPGQGPSGRETQYF | TGTGCCAGCAGCCGCCCGGGACAGGGGCCCTCGGGCAGGGAGACCCAGTACTTC
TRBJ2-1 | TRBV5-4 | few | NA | CASSLGTSTGIYNEQFF | TGTGCCAGCAGCTTGGGGACTTCAACTGGTATCTACAATGAGCAGTTCTTC
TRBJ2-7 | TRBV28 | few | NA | CASSPTGPYEQYF | TGTGCCAGCAGTCCGACAGGACCCTACGAGCAGTACTTC
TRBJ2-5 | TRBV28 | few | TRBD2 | CASSLWGEGQETQYF | TGTGCCAGCAGTTTATGGGGGGAGGGCCAAGAGACCCAGTACTTC
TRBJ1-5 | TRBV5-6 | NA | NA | CASSLNNQPQHF | TGTGCCAGCAGCTTGAACAATCAGCCCCAGCATTTT
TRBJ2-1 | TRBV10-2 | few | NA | CASSATRDNEQFF | TGCGCCAGCAGTGCCACCAGGGACAATGAGCAGTTCTTC
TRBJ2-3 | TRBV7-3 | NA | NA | CASSKQSTDTQYF | TGTGCCAGCAGCAAGCAGAGCACAGATACGCAGTATTTT
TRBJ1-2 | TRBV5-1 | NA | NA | CASSLDGRNGYTF | TGCGCCAGCAGCTTGGACGGCAGGAATGGCTACACCTTC
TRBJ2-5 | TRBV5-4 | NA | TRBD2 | CASSLEASGVSETQYF | TGTGCCAGCAGCTTGGAAGCTAGCGGGGTTTCGGAGACCCAGTACTTC
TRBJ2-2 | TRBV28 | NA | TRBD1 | CASSQQGGELFF | TGTGCCAGCAGTCAACAGGGGGGGGAGCTGTTTTTT
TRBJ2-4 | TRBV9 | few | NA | CASSPPGSDPDIQYF | TGTGCCAGCAGCCCCCCCGGTTCTGATCCGGACATTCAGTACTTC
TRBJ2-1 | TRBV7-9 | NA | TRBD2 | CASSLGIGGNEQFF | TGTGCCAGCAGCTTAGGGATCGGGGGGAATGAGCAGTTCTTC
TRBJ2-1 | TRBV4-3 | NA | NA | CASSQERIFRNEQFF | TGCGCCAGCAGCCAAGAAAGGATTTTCCGAAATGAGCAGTTCTTC
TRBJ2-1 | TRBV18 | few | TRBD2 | CASSPLGRASNEQFF | TGTGCCAGCTCACCCCTCGGGAGGGCCTCGAATGAGCAGTTCTTC
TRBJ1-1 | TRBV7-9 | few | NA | CASSFKGALTEAFF | TGTGCCAGCAGCTTCAAGGGAGCACTGACTGAAGCTTTCTTT
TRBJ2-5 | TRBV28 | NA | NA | CASSRMDSQETQYF | TGTGCCAGCAGTAGAATGGACAGTCAAGAGACCCAGTACTTC
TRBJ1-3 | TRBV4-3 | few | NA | CASSQDREYTIYF | TGCGCCAGCAGCCAAGACAGGGAATACACCATATATTTT
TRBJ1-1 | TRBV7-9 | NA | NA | CASSHNQGFTEAFF | TGTGCCAGCAGCCACAATCAGGGATTCACTGAAGCTTTCTTT
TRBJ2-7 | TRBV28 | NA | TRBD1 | CASRIGTGGIPLWYF | TGTGCCAGCAGGATCGGGACAGGGGGTATTCCCCTATGGTACTTC
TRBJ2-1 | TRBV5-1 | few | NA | CASSFSGSDEQFF | TGCGCCAGCAGCTTTTCGGGCAGCGATGAGCAGTTCTTC
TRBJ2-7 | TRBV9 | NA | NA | CASSVDHRAHEQYF | TGTGCCAGCAGCGTAGATCACAGGGCTCACGAGCAGTACTTC
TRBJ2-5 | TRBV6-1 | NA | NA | CASSPNGNQETQYF | TGTGCCAGCAGCCCTAACGGGAACCAAGAGACCCAGTACTTC
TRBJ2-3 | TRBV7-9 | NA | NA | CASSSRSRRTDTQYF | TGTGCCAGCAGCTCCCGCTCGCGTCGCACAGATACGCAGTATTTT
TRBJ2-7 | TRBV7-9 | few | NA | CASSPHRQVIYEQYF | TGTGCCAGCAGCCCGCATAGACAGGTAATCTACGAGCAGTACTTC
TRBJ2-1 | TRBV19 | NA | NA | CASSYRGSSYNEQFF | TGTGCCAGTAGTTACCGGGGTAGCTCCTACAATGAGCAGTTCTTC
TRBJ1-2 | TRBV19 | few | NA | CASSDTGFYGYTF | TGTGCCAGTAGCGACACAGGGTTCTATGGCTACACCTTC
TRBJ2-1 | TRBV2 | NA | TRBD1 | CASYRDRYNEQFF | TGTGCCAGCTACCGGGACAGGTACAATGAGCAGTTCTTC